This TCR beta chain was observed in a study of blood T cell repertoires in COVID-19. The wider study: From the United States, Italy and Spain came samples of acute and convalescent COVID-19.

Germline assignment: CDR1 WSHSY and CDR2 SAAADI. Trimming shortened V by 6 bases and J by 5 bases, and 7 bases separated the two germline ends. The CDR3 is 11 residues long. Clones were sequenced by immunoSEQ multiplex PCR, and TCRdb holds only the in-frame ones, with some missing. This sample carries 350,000 to 400,000 clones, roughly 90% of them seen once, and the ten largest clones take approximately 1%. Which cohort a participant joined came from the clinical history participants gave. The genes are TRBV10-2 and TRBJ1-1, with a possible D match to TRBD1 (5 bases). Sequenced input: PBMCs or T cells enriched from blood (not recorded which). The clonotype comes from a woman aged 30 to 39 with acute COVID-19. CDR3 sequence reads: CASRRQTEAFF. CDR3 sequence (DNA): TGCGCCAGCAGGAGACAGACTGAAGCTTTCTTT.